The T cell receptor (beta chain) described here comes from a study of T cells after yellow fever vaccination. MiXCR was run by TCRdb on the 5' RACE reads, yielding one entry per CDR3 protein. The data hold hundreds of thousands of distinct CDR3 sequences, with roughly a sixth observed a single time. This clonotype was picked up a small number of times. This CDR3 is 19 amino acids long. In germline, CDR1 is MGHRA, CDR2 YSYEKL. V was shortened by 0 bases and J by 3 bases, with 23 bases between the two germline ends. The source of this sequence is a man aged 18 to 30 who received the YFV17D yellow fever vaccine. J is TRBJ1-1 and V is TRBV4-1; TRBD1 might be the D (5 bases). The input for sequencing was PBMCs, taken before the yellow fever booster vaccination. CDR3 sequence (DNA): TGCGCCAGCAGCCAAGATTCCGGTCAGATTGGGGGAAAGGACACTGAAGCTTTCTTT. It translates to CASSQDSGQIGGKDTEAFF.